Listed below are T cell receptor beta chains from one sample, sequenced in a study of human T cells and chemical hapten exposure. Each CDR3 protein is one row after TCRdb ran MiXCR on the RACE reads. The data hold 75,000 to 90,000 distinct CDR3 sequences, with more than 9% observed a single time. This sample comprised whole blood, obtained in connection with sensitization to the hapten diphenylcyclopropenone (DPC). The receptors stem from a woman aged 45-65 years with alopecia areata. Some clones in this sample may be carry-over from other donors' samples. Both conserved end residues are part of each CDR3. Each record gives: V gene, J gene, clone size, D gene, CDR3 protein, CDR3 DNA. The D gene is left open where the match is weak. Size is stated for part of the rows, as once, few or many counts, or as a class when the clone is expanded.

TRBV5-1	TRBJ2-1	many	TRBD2	CASSREAGAGNNEQFF	TGCGCCAGCAGCCGAGAAGCGGGAGCTGGAAACAATGAGCAGTTCTTC
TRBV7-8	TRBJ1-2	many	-	CASSRQDNYGYTF	TGTGCCAGCAGCCGACAGGATAACTATGGCTACACCTTC
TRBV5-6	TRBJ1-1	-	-	CASSFRAGLPNTEAFF	TGTGCCAGCAGCTTCAGAGCGGGACTGCCGAACACTGAAGCTTTCTTT
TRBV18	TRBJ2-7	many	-	CASSWGTGASSYEQYF	TGTGCCAGCTCATGGGGTACGGGGGCGAGCTCCTACGAGCAGTACTTC
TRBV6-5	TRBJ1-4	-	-	CASSTTTRSEKLFF	TGTGCCAGCAGCACCACGACGAGGAGTGAAAAACTGTTTTTT
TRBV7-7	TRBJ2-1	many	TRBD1	CASSPSGTADNEQFF	TGTGCCAGCAGCCCCTCCGGGACAGCAGACAATGAGCAGTTCTTC
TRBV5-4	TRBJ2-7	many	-	CASSTDPGSEQYF	TGTGCCAGCAGTACGGATCCGGGATCCGAGCAGTACTTC
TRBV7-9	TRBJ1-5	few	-	CASSSGGAEQPQHF	TGTGCCAGCAGCTCCGGAGGGGCGGAGCAGCCCCAGCATTTT
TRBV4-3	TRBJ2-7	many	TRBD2	CASSQDASGIYEQYF	TGCGCCAGCAGCCAAGATGCTAGCGGTATTTACGAGCAGTACTTC
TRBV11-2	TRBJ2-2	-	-	CASSQIWGNTGELFF	TGTGCCAGCAGTCAGATTTGGGGGAACACCGGGGAGCTGTTTTTT
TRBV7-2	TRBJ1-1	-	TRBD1	CASSRRSTGATNTEAFF	TGTGCCAGCAGCCGGCGAAGTACAGGGGCGACGAACACTGAAGCTTTCTTT
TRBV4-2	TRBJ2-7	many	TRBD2	CASSHRTSGSGGLSYEQYF	TGTGCCAGCAGCCACCGGACTAGCGGGAGTGGGGGACTTTCCTACGAGCAGTACTTC
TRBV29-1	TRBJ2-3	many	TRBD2	CSVRTSGTDTQYF	TGCAGCGTGAGGACTAGCGGAACAGATACGCAGTATTTT
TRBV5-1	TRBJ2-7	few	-	CASSSSGTSYEQYF	TGCGCCAGCAGCTCGAGCGGGACATCCTACGAGCAGTACTTC
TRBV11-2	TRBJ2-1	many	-	CASTLAFNSYNEQFF	TGTGCCAGCACCCTAGCGTTTAACTCCTACAATGAGCAGTTCTTC
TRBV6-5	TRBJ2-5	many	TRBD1	CASRRTGDGETQYF	TGTGCCAGCAGACGGACAGGGGATGGAGAGACCCAGTACTTC
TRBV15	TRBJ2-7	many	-	CATSRERAQPTYEQYF	TGTGCCACCAGCAGAGAACGGGCCCAGCCAACCTACGAGCAGTACTTC
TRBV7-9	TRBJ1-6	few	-	CASSSERQNSPLHF	TGTGCCAGCAGCTCGGAGCGGCAAAATTCACCCCTCCACTTT
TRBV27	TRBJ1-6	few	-	CASSRLGPVDSPLHF	TGTGCCAGCAGTCGGCTTGGGCCCGTGGATTCACCCCTCCACTTT
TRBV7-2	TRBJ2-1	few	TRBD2	CASSRRTSENEQFF	TGTGCCAGCAGCCGCAGGACTAGCGAAAATGAGCAGTTCTTC
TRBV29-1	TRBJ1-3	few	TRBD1	CSALARQGALDTIYF	TGCAGCGCCCTGGCTAGACAGGGGGCTCTTGACACCATATATTTT
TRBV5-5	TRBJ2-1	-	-	CASSLIADNEQFF	TGTGCCAGCAGCTTAATAGCGGACAATGAGCAGTTCTTC
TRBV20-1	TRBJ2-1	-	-	CSAVADYNEQFF	TGCAGTGCTGTAGCGGATTACAATGAGCAGTTCTTC
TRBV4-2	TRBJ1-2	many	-	CASSQADGTGDIHTF	TGTGCCAGCAGCCAAGCGGACGGGACGGGCGACATCCACACCTTC
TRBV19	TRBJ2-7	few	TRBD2	CASSDARRGRAVSIYF	TGTGCCAGTAGCGATGCTCGTCGCGGGAGGGCCGTCTCAATTTACTTC
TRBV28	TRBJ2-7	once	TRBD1	CASSLPGGAEQYF	TGTGCCAGCAGTCTCCCAGGGGGCGCCGAGCAGTACTTC
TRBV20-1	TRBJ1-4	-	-	CSARRTNSKSEKLFF	TGCAGTGCTAGACGCACGAACAGTAAATCTGAAAAACTGTTTTTT
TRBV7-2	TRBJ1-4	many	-	CASSLGRTLGSEKLFF	TGTGCCAGCAGCTTAGGGAGGACGCTGGGGAGTGAAAAACTGTTTTTT